This T cell receptor (beta chain) emerged from a study of T cells in localized non-small cell lung cancer. General study findings and limits: A higher density of T cells in blood coincided with extended overall survival. Adjacent uninvolved lung tissue had the highest T cell clonality, exceeding tumor. In adjacent lung, a median approximately 60 of the top 100 tumor clones were found. A single tumor region was sequenced, leaving heterogeneity possible.

A word on this clone: Its antigen is unknown.

TCRdb's copy holds only in-frame clones and misses some; the assay was immunoSEQ multiplex PCR. This table has 130,000 or so clones, approximately 88% appearing once. The CDR3 runs to 11 residues. V lost 6 bases to trimming and J lost 15 bases, with 18 bases between them. Per germline, CDR1 SQVTM and CDR2 ANQGSEA. The clonotype was recovered from a female donor at least 60 years old with stage I lung adenocarcinoma. The input for sequencing was peripheral blood, taken before any cancer treatment. This chain connects TRBV29-1 to TRBJ2-1; the D gene is possibly TRBD2 (6 bases). As DNA, the CDR3 is TGCAGCGTGCGTGGGGGACTCACTTGGTTCTTC. Translation: CSVRGGLTWFF.